This T cell receptor beta chain was documented in a study of blood T cell repertoires in COVID-19. Study context: Sources were T cells, B-cell-depleted T cells, or PBMCs; the material itself was cDNA or gDNA.

The CDR3 is 15 amino acids. Germline lookup yields CDR1 WSHSY and CDR2 SAAADI. The protocol was immunoSEQ multiplex PCR, while the TCRdb copy is restricted to in-frame clones and leaves out a portion. The sample lists 150,000 to 200,000 clones; around 84% were seen once. As to this clone: One junction end disagrees with the germline gene, perhaps due to a read error.

The chain combines TRBV10-2 with TRBJ2-1, with 13 bases aligning to TRBD2. Sequencing was performed on peripheral blood. The sequence derives from a man aged 30 to 45 with active or convalescent COVID-19. CDR3 in amino acids: CASRGTSGTYNEQFF. CDR3 coding DNA: TGCGCCAGCAGGGGGACTAGCGGGACCTATAATGAGCAGTTCTTC.